These T cell receptor beta chains were read from a single sample in a study of CD8 T cells in Susac syndrome. Each CDR3 protein gets one entry after TCRdb re-called the immunoSEQ multiplex PCR reads with MiXCR. The data hold 250,000 to 350,000 distinct CDR3 sequences, with about 92% observed a single time. Sequencing input: CD4+ T cells from PBMCs. The receptors shown here come from a human donor with multiple sclerosis. The CDR3 runs from the conserved cysteine through the conserved F or W. A D gene is named only where the DNA matches it firmly. Size values are once, few and many counts, or a class for expanded clones, and some rows have none.

j_call v_call d_call clone_size cdr3_nt cdr3_aa
TRBJ2-7 TRBV20-1 TRBD2 once TGCAGTGCCAGGACTAGCGGGGGGGCCTACGAGCAGTACTTC CSARTSGGAYEQYF
TRBJ1-4 TRBV6-5 TRBD1 . TGTGCCAGCAGTTACTCCAACAGGGGAAGAGAAAAACTGTTTTTT CASSYSNRGREKLFF
TRBJ1-6 TRBV7-8 . . TGTGCCAGCAGCTTAGGTGGGGAGTCACCCCTCCACTTT CASSLGGESPLHF
TRBJ1-1 TRBV5-1 . once TGCGCCAGCAGCTTGATCCTGGCGGGGGGCGGTGACACTGAAGCTTTCTTT CASSLILAGGGDTEAFF
TRBJ2-5 TRBV29-1 TRBD1 . TGCAGCTCGGGACAGAGCCAAGAGACCCAGTACTTC CSSGQSQETQYF
TRBJ1-5 TRBV9 . . TGTGCCAGCAGCGACGGACGGGGCAATCAGCCCCAGCATTTT CASSDGRGNQPQHF
TRBJ1-1 TRBV18 . . TGTGCCAGCTCGCCTTCAGAGGGAATGAACACTGAAGCTTTCTTT CASSPSEGMNTEAFF
TRBJ2-2 TRBV20-1 . . TGCAGTGCTAGAGCAGGGCTCGCGAACACCGGGGAGCTGTTTTTT CSARAGLANTGELFF
TRBJ2-2 TRBV7-2 . . TGTGCCAGCAACGTACAGGGAACCGGGGAGCTGTTTTTT CASNVQGTGELFF
TRBJ1-1 TRBV5-1 . . TGCGCCAGCAGCTTCTGGGAGGGGAACACTGAAGCTTTCTTT CASSFWEGNTEAFF
TRBJ1-1 TRBV18 . few TGTGCCAGCTCACTACGGGGCTTGGCTGAAGCTTTCTTT CASSLRGLAEAFF
TRBJ1-4 TRBV12-3/TRBV12-4 TRBD1 . TGTGCCAGCTCCGGATCAGGGGGCGGTGGAAAACTGTTTTTT CASSGSGGGGKLFF
TRBJ2-7 TRBV12-3/TRBV12-4 . . TGTGCCAGCAGTCGAGACGGGATCTCCTACGAGCAGTACTTC CASSRDGISYEQYF
TRBJ2-1 TRBV20-1 TRBD2 . TGCAGTGCTTTTTCTTTAGCGGGGGGGTCCTACAATGAGCAGTTCTTC CSAFSLAGGSYNEQFF
TRBJ2-5 TRBV7-2 . . TGTGCCAGCAGCTTAGCGGACTGGCAAGAGACCCAGTACTTC CASSLADWQETQYF
TRBJ1-4 TRBV6-9 . . TGTGCCAGCTCTTATTCAGGCGGGGGCCAGGGGGAAAAACTGTTTTTT CASSYSGGGQGEKLFF
TRBJ2-2 TRBV5-6 . . TGTGCCAGCAGGCGCTATTGGGTGGGCGCTAACACCGGGGAGCTGTTTTTT CASRRYWVGANTGELFF
TRBJ2-2 TRBV12-3/TRBV12-4 . . TGTGCCAGCACTCAATTTCCTACGAACACCGGGGAGCTGTTTTTT CASTQFPTNTGELFF
TRBJ2-7 TRBV5-1 TRBD2 . TGCGCCAGCAGCTCGGCCGGGACTAGTTTCGACGAGCAGTACTTC CASSSAGTSFDEQYF
TRBJ2-7 TRBV4-1 . . TGCGCCAGCAGCTCCTCTCTCTCGACAATCTACGAGCAGTACTTC CASSSSLSTIYEQYF
TRBJ2-3 TRBV6-2/TRBV6-3 . . TGTGCCAGCAGTTGGCTAGCAGATACGCAGTATTTT CASSWLADTQYF
TRBJ2-1 TRBV7-8 . . TGTGCCAGCAGCTTAGGGGCGGGGGCCAGCAAGAGTGAGCAGTTCTTC CASSLGAGASKSEQFF
TRBJ2-7 TRBV6-5 TRBD2 . TGTGCCAGCCGGAGGGAGCTAGCGGGAGGCGAGCAGTACTTC CASRRELAGGEQYF
TRBJ1-2 TRBV29-1 . . TGCAGCTCTTATTTGGGTGGCTACACCTTC CSSYLGGYTF
TRBJ2-5 TRBV7-2 . . TGTGCCAGCAGCCAAGGTTATATGGAGACCCAGTACTTC CASSQGYMETQYF